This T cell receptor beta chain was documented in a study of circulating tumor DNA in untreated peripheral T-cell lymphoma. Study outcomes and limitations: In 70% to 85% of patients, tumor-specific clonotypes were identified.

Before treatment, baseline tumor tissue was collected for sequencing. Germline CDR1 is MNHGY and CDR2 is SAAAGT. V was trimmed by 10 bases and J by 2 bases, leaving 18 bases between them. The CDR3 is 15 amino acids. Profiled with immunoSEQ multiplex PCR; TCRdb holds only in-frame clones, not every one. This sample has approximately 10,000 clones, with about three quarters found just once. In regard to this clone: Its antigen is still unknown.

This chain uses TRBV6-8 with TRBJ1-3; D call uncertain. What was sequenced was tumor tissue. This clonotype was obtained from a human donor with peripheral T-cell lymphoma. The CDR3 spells CAITDGRDTGNTIYF. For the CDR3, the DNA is TGTGCCATCACTGACGGACGAGATACTGGAAACACCATATATTTT.